The rows below give T cell receptor beta chains drawn from one sample of a study of human T cells and chemical hapten exposure. TCRdb called the RACE reads again in MiXCR, with one record for every CDR3 protein. The data show some 49,000 distinct CDR3 sequences, about a tenth seen once. The specimen was whole blood, collected in connection with sensitization to the hapten diphenylcyclopropenone (DPC). These receptors all come from a woman between 45 and 60 years old with alopecia areata. Some clones in this sample may be carry-over from other donors' samples. Both conserved end residues are part of each CDR3. A D gene is named only where the DNA matches it firmly. A row's size may be missing; if present it is once, few, many or a size class.

clone_size j_call d_call v_call cdr3_aa cdr3_nt
many TRBJ2-3 - TRBV11-2 CASSLAERRSTDTQYF TGTGCCAGCAGCTTAGCCGAGCGACGGAGCACAGATACGCAGTATTTT
many TRBJ2-5 - TRBV25-1 CASSDYRVGQETQYF TGTGCCAGCAGTGATTACAGGGTCGGCCAAGAGACCCAGTACTTC
many TRBJ1-5 - TRBV7-2 CASSPGPSNQPQHF TGTGCCAGCAGCCCGGGACCGAGCAATCAGCCCCAGCATTTT
many TRBJ2-7 - TRBV20-1 CSAINRQSSYEQYF TGCAGTGCCATCAACCGGCAGAGCTCCTACGAGCAGTACTTC
many TRBJ1-2 - TRBV6-4 CASSDSRGLHGYTF TGTGCCAGCAGTGACTCGAGGGGGTTACATGGCTACACCTTC
many TRBJ1-4 - TRBV20-1 CSARGGVNQKLFF TGCAGTGCTAGAGGCGGAGTTAATCAAAAACTGTTTTTT
many TRBJ1-5 TRBD1 TRBV12-3/TRBV12-4 CASSSGQGGNQPQHF TGTGCCAGCAGCTCGGGACAGGGCGGCAATCAGCCCCAGCATTTT
- TRBJ1-1 - TRBV4-3 CASSQVGKNTEAFF TGCGCCAGCAGCCAAGTAGGCAAGAACACTGAAGCTTTCTTT
many TRBJ1-1 - TRBV29-1 CSVGLLNTEAFF TGCAGCGTTGGTCTCCTGAACACTGAAGCTTTCTTT
- TRBJ1-1 - TRBV28 CASSSPGWTVSTEAFF TGTGCCAGCAGTTCCCCCGGCTGGACAGTGAGCACTGAAGCTTTCTTT